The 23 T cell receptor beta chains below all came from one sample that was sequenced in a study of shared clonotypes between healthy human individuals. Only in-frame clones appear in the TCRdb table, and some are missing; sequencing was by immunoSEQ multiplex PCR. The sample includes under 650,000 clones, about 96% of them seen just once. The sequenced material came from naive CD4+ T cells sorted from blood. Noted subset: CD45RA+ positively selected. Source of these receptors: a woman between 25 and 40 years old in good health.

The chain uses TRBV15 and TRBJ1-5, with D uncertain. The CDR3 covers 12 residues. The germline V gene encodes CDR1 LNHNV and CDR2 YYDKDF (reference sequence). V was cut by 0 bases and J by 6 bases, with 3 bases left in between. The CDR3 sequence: CATSRDIQPQHF. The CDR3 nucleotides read TGTGCCACCAGCAGAGATATTCAGCCCCAGCATTTT.

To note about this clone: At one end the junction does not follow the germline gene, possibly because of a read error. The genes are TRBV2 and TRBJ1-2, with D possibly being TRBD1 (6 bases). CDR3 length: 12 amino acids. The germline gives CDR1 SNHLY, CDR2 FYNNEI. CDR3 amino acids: CASSDNIRGGLF. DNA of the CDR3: TGTGCCAGCAGTGATAACATCAGGGGCGGACTCTTC.

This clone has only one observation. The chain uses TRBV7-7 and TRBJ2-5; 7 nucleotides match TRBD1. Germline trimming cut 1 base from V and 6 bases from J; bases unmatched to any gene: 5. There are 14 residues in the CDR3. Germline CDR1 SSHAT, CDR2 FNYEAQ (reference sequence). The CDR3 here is CASSLEMTGQTQYF. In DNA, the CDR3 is TGTGCCAGCAGCTTAGAGATGACAGGGCAGACCCAGTACTTC.

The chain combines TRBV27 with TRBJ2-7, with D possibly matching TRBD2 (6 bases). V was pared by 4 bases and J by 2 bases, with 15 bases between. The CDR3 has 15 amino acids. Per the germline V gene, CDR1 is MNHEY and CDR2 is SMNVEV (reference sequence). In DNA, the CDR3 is TGTGCCAGCAGTTGGCGGGGAGCGGCGCCCTACGAGCAGTACTTC. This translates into CASSWRGAAPYEQYF.

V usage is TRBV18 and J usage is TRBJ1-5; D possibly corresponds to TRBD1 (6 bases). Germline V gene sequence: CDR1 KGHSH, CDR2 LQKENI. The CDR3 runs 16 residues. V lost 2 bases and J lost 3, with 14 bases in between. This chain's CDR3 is CASSPTGQVSNQPQHF. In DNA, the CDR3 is TGTGCCAGCTCACCAACGGGACAAGTTTCCAATCAGCCCCAGCATTTT.

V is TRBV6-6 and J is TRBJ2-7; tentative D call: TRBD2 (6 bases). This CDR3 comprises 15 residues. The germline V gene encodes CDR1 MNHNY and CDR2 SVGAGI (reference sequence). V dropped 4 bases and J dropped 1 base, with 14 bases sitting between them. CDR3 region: CASSSGRSGSYEQYF. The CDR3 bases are TGTGCCAGCAGTTCGGGGAGGTCAGGGTCCTACGAGCAGTACTTC.

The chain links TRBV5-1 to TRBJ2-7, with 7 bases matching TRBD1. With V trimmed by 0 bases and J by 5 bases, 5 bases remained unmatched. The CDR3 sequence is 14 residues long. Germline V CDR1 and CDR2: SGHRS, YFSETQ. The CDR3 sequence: CASSLGQGLHEQYF. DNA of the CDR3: TGCGCCAGCAGCTTGGGACAGGGTCTCCACGAGCAGTACTTC.

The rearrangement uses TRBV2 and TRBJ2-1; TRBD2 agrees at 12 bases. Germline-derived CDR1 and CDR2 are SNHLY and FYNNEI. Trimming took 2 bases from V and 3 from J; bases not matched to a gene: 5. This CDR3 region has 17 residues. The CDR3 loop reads CASSELAGGIHYNEQFF. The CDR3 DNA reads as TGTGCCAGCAGTGAACTAGCGGGAGGGATCCACTACAATGAGCAGTTCTTC.

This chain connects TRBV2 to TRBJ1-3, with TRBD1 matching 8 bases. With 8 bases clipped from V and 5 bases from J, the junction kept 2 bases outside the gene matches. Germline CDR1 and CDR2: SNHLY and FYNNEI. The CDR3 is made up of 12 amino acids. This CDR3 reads CASRTGRNTIYF. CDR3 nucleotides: TGTGCCAGCCGGACAGGGAGAAACACCATATATTTT.

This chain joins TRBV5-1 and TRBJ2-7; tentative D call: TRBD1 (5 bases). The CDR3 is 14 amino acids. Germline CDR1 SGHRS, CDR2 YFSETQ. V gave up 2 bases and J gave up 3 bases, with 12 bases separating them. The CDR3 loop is CASSLLTENYEQYF. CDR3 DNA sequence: TGCGCCAGCAGCTTACTGACAGAAAACTACGAGCAGTACTTC.

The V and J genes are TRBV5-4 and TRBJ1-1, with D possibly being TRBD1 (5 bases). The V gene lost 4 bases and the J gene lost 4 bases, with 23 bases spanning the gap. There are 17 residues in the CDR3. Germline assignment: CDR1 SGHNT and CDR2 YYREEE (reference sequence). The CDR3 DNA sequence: TGTGCCAGCAGCCCCAACATCGTAGGGGCGAGTGGCACTGAAGCTTTCTTT. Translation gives CASSPNIVGASGTEAFF.

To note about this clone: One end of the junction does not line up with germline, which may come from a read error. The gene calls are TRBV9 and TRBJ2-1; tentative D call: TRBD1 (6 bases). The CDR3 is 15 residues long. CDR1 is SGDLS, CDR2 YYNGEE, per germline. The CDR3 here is CASSVGDLRDNEQFF. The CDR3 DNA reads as TGTGCCAGCAGCGTAGGCGACTTAAGGGACAACGAGCAGTTCTTC.

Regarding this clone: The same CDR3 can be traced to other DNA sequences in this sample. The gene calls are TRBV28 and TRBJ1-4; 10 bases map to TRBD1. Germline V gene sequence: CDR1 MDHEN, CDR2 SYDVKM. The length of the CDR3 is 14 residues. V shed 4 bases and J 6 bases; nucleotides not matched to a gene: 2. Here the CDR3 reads CASSSGTGDEKLFF. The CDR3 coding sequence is TGTGCCAGCAGTTCGGGGACAGGGGATGAAAAACTGTTTTTT.

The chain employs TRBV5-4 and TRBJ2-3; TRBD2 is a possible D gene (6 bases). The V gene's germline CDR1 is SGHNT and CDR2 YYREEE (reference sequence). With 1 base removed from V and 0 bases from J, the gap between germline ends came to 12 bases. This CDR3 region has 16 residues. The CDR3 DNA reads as TGTGCCAGCAGCTTGTATTCGGGAGTGAGCACAGATACGCAGTATTTT. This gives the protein CASSLYSGVSTDTQYF.

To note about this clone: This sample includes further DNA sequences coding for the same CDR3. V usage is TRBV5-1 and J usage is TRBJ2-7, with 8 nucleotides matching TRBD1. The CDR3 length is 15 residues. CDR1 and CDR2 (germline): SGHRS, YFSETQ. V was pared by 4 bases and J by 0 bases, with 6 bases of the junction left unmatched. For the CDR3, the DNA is TGCGCCAGCAGCCCTAGGACAGGGTCCTCCTACGAGCAGTACTTC. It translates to CASSPRTGSSYEQYF. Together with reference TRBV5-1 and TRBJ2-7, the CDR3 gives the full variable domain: KAGVTQTPRYLIKTRGQQVTLSCSPISGHRSVSWYQQTPGQGLQFLFEYFSETQRNKGNFPGRFSGRQFSNSRSEMNVSTLELGDSALYLCASSPRTGSSYEQYFGPGTRLTVT.

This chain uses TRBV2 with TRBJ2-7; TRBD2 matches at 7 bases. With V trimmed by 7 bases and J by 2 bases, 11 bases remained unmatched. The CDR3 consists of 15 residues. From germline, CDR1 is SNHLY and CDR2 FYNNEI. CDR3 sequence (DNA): TGTGCCAGCACCTGGGATAGCGGGCGAGCCTACGAGCAGTACTTC. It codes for CASTWDSGRAYEQYF. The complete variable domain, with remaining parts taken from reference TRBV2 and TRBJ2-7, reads EPEVTQTPSHQVTQMGQEVILRCVPISNHLYFYWYRQILGQKVEFLVSFYNNEISEKSEIFDDQFSVERPDGSNFTLKIRSTKLEDSAMYFCASTWDSGRAYEQYFGPGTRLTVT.

The CDR3 here is CASSAQGTGQPQHF. In DNA form, the CDR3 reads TGTGCCAGCAGCGCACAGGGGACAGGGCAGCCCCAGCATTTT. The chain is built from TRBV6-5 and TRBJ1-5, with 9 bases fitting TRBD1. The V gene end was trimmed by 6 bases and the J gene end by 7 bases; junction bases not matched to a gene: 7. CDR3 length: 14 residues. CDR1 MNHEY and CDR2 SVGAGI come from the germline V gene.

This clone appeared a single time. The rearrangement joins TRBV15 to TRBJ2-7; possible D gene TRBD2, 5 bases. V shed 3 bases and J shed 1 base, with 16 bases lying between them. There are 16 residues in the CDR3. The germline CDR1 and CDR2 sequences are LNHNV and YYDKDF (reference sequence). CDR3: CATSREPGWGSYEQYF. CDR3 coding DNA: TGTGCCACCAGCAGGGAACCGGGATGGGGATCCTACGAGCAGTACTTC.

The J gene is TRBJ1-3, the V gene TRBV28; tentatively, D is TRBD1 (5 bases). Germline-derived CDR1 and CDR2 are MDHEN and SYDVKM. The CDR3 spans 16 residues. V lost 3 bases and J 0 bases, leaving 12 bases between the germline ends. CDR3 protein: CASSLGGVLSGNTIYF. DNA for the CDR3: TGTGCCAGCAGTTTGGGGGGAGTCCTCTCTGGAAACACCATATATTTT. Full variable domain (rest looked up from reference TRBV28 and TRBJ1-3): DVKVTQSSRYLVKRTGEKVFLECVQDMDHENMFWYRQDPGLGLRLIYFSYDVKMKEKGDIPEGYSVSREKKERFSLILESASTNQTSMYLCASSLGGVLSGNTIYFGEGSWLTVV.

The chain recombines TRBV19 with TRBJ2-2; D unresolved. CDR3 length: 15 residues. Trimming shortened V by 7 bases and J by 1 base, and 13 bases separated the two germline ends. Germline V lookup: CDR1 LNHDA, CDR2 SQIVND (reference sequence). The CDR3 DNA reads TGTGCCAGTAATGGTCGTGTAGGGAACACCGGGGAGCTGTTTTTT. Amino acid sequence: CASNGRVGNTGELFF.

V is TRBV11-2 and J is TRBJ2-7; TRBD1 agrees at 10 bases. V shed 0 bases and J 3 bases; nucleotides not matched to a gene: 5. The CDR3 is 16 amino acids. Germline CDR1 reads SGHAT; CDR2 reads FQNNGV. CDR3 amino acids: CASSLEVGTGVYEQYF. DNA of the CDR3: TGTGCCAGCAGCTTAGAGGTTGGGACAGGGGTCTACGAGCAGTACTTC. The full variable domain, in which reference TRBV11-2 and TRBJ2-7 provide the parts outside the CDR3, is EAGVAQSPRYKIIEKRQSVAFWCNPISGHATLYWYQQILGQGPKLLIQFQNNGVVDDSQLPKDRFSAERLKGVDSTLKIQPAKLEDSAVYLCASSLEVGTGVYEQYFGPGTRLTVT.

The CDR3 bases are TGTGCCAGCAGATTGGCTGTGAGCAATCAGCCCCAGCATTTT. Its protein is CASRLAVSNQPQHF. J is TRBJ1-5 and V is TRBV28; D not certain. The CDR3 has 14 residues. Germline V gene lookup returns CDR1 MDHEN and CDR2 SYDVKM. V lost 6 bases to trimming and J lost 1 base, with 10 bases between them.

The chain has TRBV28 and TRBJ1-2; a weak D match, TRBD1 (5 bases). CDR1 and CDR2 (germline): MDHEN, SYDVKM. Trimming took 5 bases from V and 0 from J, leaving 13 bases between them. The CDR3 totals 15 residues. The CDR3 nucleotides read TGTGCCAGCAGTACGGCGGGGGTAGCTAACTATGGCTACACCTTC. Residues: CASSTAGVANYGYTF.